This TCR beta chain was observed in a study of cytomegalovirus exposure and HLA in healthy donors. PCR was performed using 60 Vbeta and 13 Jbeta primers. The repertoire was sequenced with immunoSEQ multiplex PCR; TCRdb's copy has only in-frame clones and lacks some. The sample lists 150,000 to 200,000 clones; roughly 80% were seen once. Remarks on this clone: Its antigen is not known.

Study findings and constraints: It was shown in a later analysis that HLA-associated TCR beta chains were more clonally expanded than other, equally common chains. One later analysis reportedly identified an Asian-associated ancestry cluster that showed fewer N-insertions than the approximately 710-donor mean.

Germline V gives CDR1 SNHLY, CDR2 FYNNEI. Trimming cost V 2 bases and J 7 bases; bases outside gene matches: 9. This CDR3 has 16 amino acids. J is TRBJ2-1 and V is TRBV2; 9 bases agree with TRBD2. Sequencing was done on a sample of PBMCs. The clonotype comes from a female donor in good health and CMV-seronegative. CDR3 sequence (DNA): TGTGCCAGCAGTGAAAGTGGCGGGAGGGCCGGGAATGAGCAGTTCTTC. Translated, it gives CASSESGGRAGNEQFF.